These 22 T cell receptor beta chains were sequenced from one sample in a study of T cells in Graves' hyperthyroidism and ophthalmopathy. It was RNA transcripts that yielded the amplified TCR beta CDR3 regions. First-round RT-PCR with HTBI primers amplified the TCR CDR3 region. TCRdb independently ran MiXCR on the multiplex PCR reads; one entry per CDR3 protein. The repertoire has around 300,000 distinct CDR3 sequences, 14% of them found once; the top ten carry approximately 23%. Sequences were obtained from blood. The receptors originated from a woman under 40 with Graves' hyperthyroidism.

This clonotype was observed at least ten times. V gene TRBV2 combines with J gene TRBJ1-2; D is possibly TRBD1 (5 bases). V was cut by 1 base and J by 6 bases, with 12 bases left in between. Germline loops: CDR1 SNHLY, CDR2 FYNNEI. The CDR3 loop spans 14 amino acids. CDR3 sequence (DNA): TGTGCCAGCAGTGAAGAGAACGGGACGGATGGCTACACCTTC. Its protein is CASSEENGTDGYTF.

This chain uses TRBV7-9 with TRBJ1-5, with D possibly TRBD1 on 6 matching bases. Trimming removed 6 bases from V and 4 bases from J, with 10 bases in between. Germline-derived CDR1 and CDR2 are SEHNR and FQNEAQ (reference sequence). CDR3 size: 13 residues. The CDR3 nucleotides read TGTGCCAGCAGTGATCAGGGGAATCAGCCCCAGCATTTT. It codes for CASSDQGNQPQHF.

Many counts were recorded for this clonotype. The chain carries TRBV6-2 or TRBV6-3 and TRBJ2-1; a weak D match, TRBD2 (5 bases). Germline lookup yields CDR1 MNHEY and CDR2 SVGEGT. Trimming stripped 8 bases from V and 7 bases from J, with 15 bases between. The CDR3 spans 13 residues. CDR3 DNA sequence: TGTGCCAGCCGGTGGGAGAATCGGAATGAGCAGTTCTTC. It codes for CASRWENRNEQFF.

The gene calls are TRBV9 and TRBJ1-1, with D maybe TRBD1 (5 bases). V lost 0 bases, J lost 4 bases, and 10 bases lay in between. Germline V gene lookup returns CDR1 SGDLS and CDR2 YYNGEE. The CDR3 sequence is 14 residues long. As DNA, the CDR3 is TGTGCCAGCAGCGTAGTTGGGGGTGGCACTGAAGCTTTCTTT. It is translated as CASSVVGGGTEAFF.

The sample holds a few counts of this clonotype. This sequence joins TRBV6-1 and TRBJ2-3; D gene uncertain. This CDR3 has 11 amino acids. V was clipped by 8 bases and J by 5 bases, with 8 bases between them. In germline, CDR1 is MNHNS, CDR2 SASEGT. CDR3 in amino acids: CASSHQDTQYF. CDR3 in DNA: TGTGCCAGCTCACACCAAGATACGCAGTATTTT.

The chain has TRBV20-1 and TRBJ1-2; tentative D call: TRBD1 (5 bases). The CDR3 is made up of 11 amino acids. V dropped 3 bases and J dropped 12 bases, with 14 bases sitting between them. Germline V gene sequence: CDR1 DFQATT, CDR2 SNEGSKA (reference sequence). The chain's CDR3 is CSAREGLTDTF. Written as DNA, the CDR3 is TGCAGTGCTAGGGAGGGGTTAACGGACACCTTC.

This clonotype was observed a handful of times. The CDR3 DNA follows: TGTGCCAGCAGCCTACAGGGACCCGATGAAAAACTGTTTTTT. This translates into CASSLQGPDEKLFF. The V call is TRBV5-4, the J call TRBJ1-4; D perhaps matches TRBD1 (6 bases). The CDR3 is 14 residues long. The ends were cut back, 4 bases at V and 6 bases at J, with 13 bases in the middle. In germline, CDR1 is SGHNT, CDR2 YYREEE (reference sequence).

A note on this clonotype: At one boundary the junction diverges from the germline segment, which might be a read error. The CDR3 sequence is CAGSFSPPGGGNEQFF. The CDR3 coding sequence is TGTGCCGGCAGTTTTAGCCCCCCGGGAGGGGGTAATGAGCAGTTCTTC. V usage is TRBV28 and J usage is TRBJ2-1; 8 bases align to TRBD2. CDR1 MDHEN and CDR2 SYDVKM come from the germline V gene. The CDR3 has 16 residues.

The chain uses TRBV11-2 and TRBJ1-4, with no clear D. The CDR3 runs 18 residues. CDR1 SGHAT and CDR2 FQNNGV come from the germline V gene. The V and J ends lost 5 bases and 0 bases respectively, with 19 bases between them. CDR3 in amino acids: CASSGIAGSLATNEKLFF. The CDR3 DNA follows: TGTGCCAGCAGCGGGATAGCTGGGAGCCTTGCAACTAATGAAAAACTGTTTTTT.

This clonotype was seen many times. The genes are TRBV27 and TRBJ2-1, with 7 nucleotides matching TRBD2. V shed 0 bases and J 8 bases; nucleotides not matched to a gene: 7. The CDR3 spans 15 residues. Germline values: CDR1 MNHEY, CDR2 SMNVEV (reference sequence). The CDR3 here is CASSLSSLAGDEQFF. In DNA, the CDR3 is TGTGCCAGCAGTTTATCGTCGTTGGCGGGGGATGAGCAGTTCTTC.

This clonotype was seen repeatedly, ten times or more. J is TRBJ2-3 and V is TRBV28; D not certain. The CDR3 is 15 amino acids. Germline V gene lookup returns CDR1 MDHEN and CDR2 SYDVKM. V was trimmed by 5 bases and J by 3 bases, leaving 15 bases between them. CDR3 DNA sequence: TGTGCCAGCAGTGCCCCCGGTGACCTGACAGATACGCAGTATTTT. Translation gives CASSAPGDLTDTQYF.

This clonotype came up many times. The chain has TRBV11-3 and TRBJ2-1; D possibly corresponds to TRBD1 (5 bases). Trimming removed 1 base at V and 6 bases at J, with 10 bases between. The germline gives CDR1 SGHNT, CDR2 YENEEA. The CDR3 extends over 14 amino acids. In DNA, the CDR3 is TGTGCCAGCAGCTTAGGACCTCAGGGCAATGAGCAGTTCTTC. As protein: CASSLGPQGNEQFF.

This clonotype was counted only a few times. The genes are TRBV19 and TRBJ2-2; D gene uncertain. The germline V gene has CDR1 LNHDA and CDR2 SQIVND (reference sequence). This CDR3 region has 12 residues. The ends were cut back, 10 bases at V and 4 bases at J, with 10 bases in the middle. The CDR3 nucleotides are TGTGCCACCGCACAAGTCACCGGGGAGCTGTTTTTT. Amino acid sequence: CATAQVTGELFF.

This clonotype was counted many times. The chain is built from TRBV6-2 or TRBV6-3 and TRBJ2-7; D unresolved. The CDR3 length is 13 residues. CDR1 MNHEY and CDR2 SVGEGT come from the germline V gene. Trimming shortened V by 5 bases and J by 1 base, and 9 bases separated the two germline ends. The CDR3 DNA reads as TGTGCCAGCAGTCGTACGGAATCCTACGAGCAGTACTTC. Its translation: CASSRTESYEQYF.

This clonotype was seen ten or more times. The chain combines TRBV12-3 or TRBV12-4 with TRBJ1-5, with a possible D match to TRBD1 (5 bases). The length of the CDR3 is 14 residues. V lost 2 bases, J lost 1 base, and 6 bases lay in between. The CDR3: CASSLWDSNQPQHF. Here the CDR3 DNA reads TGTGCCAGCAGTTTATGGGACAGCAATCAGCCCCAGCATTTT.

The chain joins TRBV20-1 to TRBJ2-6; 8 positions match TRBD2. Germline V gives CDR1 DFQATT, CDR2 SNEGSKA (reference sequence). The CDR3 sequence is 16 residues long. With 6 bases clipped from V and 0 bases from J, the junction kept 7 bases outside the gene matches. The CDR3: CSAGGAALSGANVLTF. CDR3 coding DNA: TGCAGTGCCGGGGGGGCCGCCCTCTCTGGGGCCAACGTCCTGACTTTC.

This clonotype was counted between two and nine times. DNA for the CDR3: TGTGCCAGCAGCTTTCGCGCCTCCGAGCAGTACTTC. Protein product: CASSFRASEQYF. This sequence joins TRBV7-8 and TRBJ2-7; unclear D gene. Per germline, CDR1 SGHVS and CDR2 FQNEAQ. The V end was cut by 3 bases, the J end by 6 bases, with 9 bases between. The CDR3 runs to 12 residues.

In its sample, this clonotype was seen once. With a much larger clone just one base away, this may be a read error. This sequence joins TRBV28 and TRBJ2-5; 10 nucleotides align to TRBD1. CDR3 length equals 14 residues. V gave up 3 bases and J gave up 5 bases; unmatched junction bases: 3. Germline V gives CDR1 MDHEN, CDR2 SYDVKM. The CDR3 region is CASSFGTGVETQYF. The CDR3 DNA sequence: TGTGCCAGCAGTTTCGGGACAGGGGTCGAGACCCAGTACTTC.

The table lists this clonotype with many counts. The chain carries TRBV20-1 and TRBJ2-3, with D maybe TRBD2 (6 bases). In germline, CDR1 is DFQATT, CDR2 SNEGSKA (reference sequence). The V end lost 6 bases, the J end lost 0 bases, and 19 bases lay between the germline ends. The CDR3 consists of 16 residues. Written as DNA, the CDR3 is TGCAGTGCCTACGTCGTCGGCACTAGCAGCACAGATACGCAGTATTTT. Translation: CSAYVVGTSSTDTQYF.

This clonotype was seen a few times. The gene calls are TRBV15 and TRBJ2-5; 7 bases are shared with TRBD1. In germline, CDR1 is LNHNV, CDR2 YYDKDF (reference sequence). The CDR3 runs 14 residues. V lost 3 bases to trimming and J lost 3 bases; unmatched junction nucleotides: 4. The CDR3 is CATSSWDREETQYF. CDR3 DNA sequence: TGTGCCACCAGCAGCTGGGACAGAGAAGAGACCCAGTACTTC. Looking up the rest from reference TRBV15 and TRBJ2-5 gives the full variable domain: DAMVIQNPRYQVTQFGKPVTLSCSQTLNHNVMYWYQQKSSQAPKLLFHYYDKDFNNEADTPDNFQSRRPNTSFCFLDIRSPGLGDTAMYLCATSSWDREETQYFGPGTRLLVL.

This clonotype was seen only a few times. The rearrangement uses TRBV29-1 and TRBJ1-1; D not certain. V was trimmed by 4 bases and J by 6 bases, leaving 6 bases between them. Per germline, CDR1 SQVTM and CDR2 ANQGSEA. The CDR3 is made up of 10 amino acids. As DNA, the CDR3 is TGCAGCGTTGGAGCGGCTGAAGCTTTCTTT. It translates to CSVGAAEAFF.

V gene TRBV27 combines with J gene TRBJ2-1; 9 nucleotides match TRBD2. Germline CDR1 MNHEY, CDR2 SMNVEV (reference sequence). V was clipped by 7 bases and J by 0 bases; unmatched bases: 19. CDR3 length: 20 amino acids. In DNA, the CDR3 is TGTGCCAGCATAGGGATTGCTAGCGGGACCACGCAAAGCTCCTACAATGAGCAGTTCTTC. It yields the protein CASIGIASGTTQSSYNEQFF.